This T cell receptor (beta chain) was identified during a study of cytomegalovirus exposure and HLA in healthy donors. Trimming shortened V by 7 bases and J by 13 bases, and 25 bases separated the two germline ends. Germline-derived CDR1 and CDR2 are MNHEY and SVGAGI. CDR3 size: 15 residues. As regards this clone: Its antigen is still unknown.

The donors were members of the validation cohort comprising over a hundred subjects, separate from the approximately 700-subject first cohort. Study conclusions and caveats: In vitro, three CMV-associated chains proved specific for CMV antigens. The majority of TCR sequences were rare, yet some public TCRs appeared in many donors. TCR beta chains numbering more than 150 were designated cytomegalovirus-associated.

The method was immunoSEQ multiplex PCR; TCRdb's version includes in-frame clones alone and lacks a portion of them. Here the sample spans 150,000 to 200,000 clones, about 90% being singletons. This rearrangement joins TRBV6-5 to TRBJ2-2; possibly TRBD1 for D (5 bases). The receptor's source is a woman aged 18 to 35 in good health and CMV-seropositive. Sample: PBMCs. CDR3 residues: CASMAQNSAGRGLFF. CDR3 DNA: TGTGCCAGCATGGCACAGAACTCCGCAGGAAGGGGGCTGTTTTTT.